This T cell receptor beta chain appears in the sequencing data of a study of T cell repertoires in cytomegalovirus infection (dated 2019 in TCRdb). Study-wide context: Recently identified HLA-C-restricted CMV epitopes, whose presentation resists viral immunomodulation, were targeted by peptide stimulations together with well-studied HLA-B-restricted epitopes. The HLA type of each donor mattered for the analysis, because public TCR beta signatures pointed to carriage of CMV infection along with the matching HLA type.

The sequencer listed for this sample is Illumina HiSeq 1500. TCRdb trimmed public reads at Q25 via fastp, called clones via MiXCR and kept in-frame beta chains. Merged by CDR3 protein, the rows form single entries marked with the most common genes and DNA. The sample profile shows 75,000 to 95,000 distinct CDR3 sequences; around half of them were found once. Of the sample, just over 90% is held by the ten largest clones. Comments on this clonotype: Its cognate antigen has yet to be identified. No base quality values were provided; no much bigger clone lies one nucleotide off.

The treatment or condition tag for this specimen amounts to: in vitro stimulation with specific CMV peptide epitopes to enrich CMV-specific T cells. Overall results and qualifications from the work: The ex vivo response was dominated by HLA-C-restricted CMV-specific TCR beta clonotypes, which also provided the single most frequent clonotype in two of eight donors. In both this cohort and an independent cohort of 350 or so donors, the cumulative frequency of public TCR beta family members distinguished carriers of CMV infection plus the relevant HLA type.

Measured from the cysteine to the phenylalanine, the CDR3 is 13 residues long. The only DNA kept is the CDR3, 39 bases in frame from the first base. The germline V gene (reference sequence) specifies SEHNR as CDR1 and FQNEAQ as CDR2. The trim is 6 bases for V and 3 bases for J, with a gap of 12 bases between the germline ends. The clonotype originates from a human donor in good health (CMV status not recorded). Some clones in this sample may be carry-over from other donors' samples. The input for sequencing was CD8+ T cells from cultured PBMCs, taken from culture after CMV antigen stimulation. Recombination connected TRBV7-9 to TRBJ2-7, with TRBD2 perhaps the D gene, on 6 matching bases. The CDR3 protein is CASRGGLDYEQYF. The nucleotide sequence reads TGTGCCAGCAGGGGAGGATTGGACTACGAGCAGTACTTC.